These 8 T cell receptor beta chains share one sample of origin, sequenced in a study of control samples from healthy donors and cancer patients (dated by TCRdb to 2019 to 2021). The receptor library was made with the immunoSEQ multiplex PCR assay. In TCRdb, the immuneACCESS table is reduced to in-frame sequences with V and J assigned. These tables do not hold every clone; where another copy was compared, an unresolved V gene accounts for under half, and the others remain unexplained. Here the sample has around 80,000 clones; 85% to 95% occur a single time. Clones ranked in the top ten supply 2.8% of the sample. The sample consisted of blood. The source of these receptors is a woman younger than 45 in good health.

The chain recombines TRBV27 with TRBJ1-1; TRBD1 agrees at 7 bases. V lost 3 bases and J lost 7; bases outside the gene matches: 8. CDR3 length: 14 residues. The germline V gene has CDR1 MNHEY and CDR2 SMNVEV (reference sequence). Here the CDR3 reads CASSLGRGWNEAFF. DNA of the CDR3: TGTGCCAGCAGTTTGGGCAGGGGGTGGAATGAAGCTTTCTTT.

This clone was picked up one time. The V gene is TRBV4-1, the J gene TRBJ2-5, with D perhaps being TRBD1 or TRBD2 (6 bases each). V lost 1 base and J lost 4, with 13 bases in between. CDR1 is MGHRA, CDR2 YSYEKL, per germline. There are 15 residues in the CDR3. DNA for the CDR3: TGCGCCAGCAGCCAAGGTTGGGGGGCTCGAGAGACCCAGTACTTC. It codes for CASSQGWGARETQYF.

V and J are TRBV29-1 and TRBJ1-1, with D tentatively TRBD1 (5 bases). Germline values: CDR1 SQVTM, CDR2 ANQGSEA. The CDR3 consists of 13 residues. V was cut by 4 bases and J by 4 bases, with 13 bases left in between. CDR3 residues: CSVVVVGGTEAFF. The CDR3 nucleotides are TGCAGCGTTGTAGTGGTGGGGGGCACTGAAGCTTTCTTT. Full variable domain (remainder filled in from reference TRBV29-1 and TRBJ1-1): SAVISQKPSRDICQRGTSLTIQCQVDSQVTMMFWYRQQPGQSLTLIATANQGSEATYESGFVIDKFPISRPNLTFSTLTVSNMSPEDSSIYLCSVVVVGGTEAFFGQGTRLTVV.

The chain joins TRBV19 to TRBJ1-5; D not resolved. Germline CDR1 reads LNHDA; CDR2 reads SQIVND (reference sequence). Trimming cost V 9 bases and J 5 bases, with 17 bases left between them. The length of the CDR3 is 14 residues. The CDR3 region has the DNA TGTGCCAGCTGCTCTTTCGGTGGCGATCAGCCCCAGCATTTT. Amino acids: CASCSFGGDQPQHF.

The V and J genes are TRBV9 and TRBJ1-4; D is ambiguous. The V end lost 3 bases, the J end lost 0 bases, and 9 bases lay between the germline ends. This CDR3 contains 15 residues. The V gene's germline CDR1 is SGDLS and CDR2 YYNGEE. This CDR3 reads CASSGHTATNEKLFF. In nucleotides, the CDR3 is TGTGCCAGCAGCGGACACACAGCAACTAATGAAAAACTGTTTTTT.

This clone showed up just once. This chain uses TRBV28 with TRBJ1-1, with D perhaps matching TRBD1 (6 bases). The germline V and J ends were trimmed by 6 bases and 7 bases, with 21 bases remaining between them. This CDR3 region has 15 residues. The germline gives CDR1 MDHEN, CDR2 SYDVKM. The CDR3, as DNA: TGTGCCAGCAGCCCCTTGCCGACAGGAGACTATGAAGCTTTCTTT. Translated: CASSPLPTGDYEAFF.

The chain links TRBV6-1 to TRBJ1-1; no reliable D call. The V gene's germline CDR1 is MNHNS and CDR2 SASEGT. Trimming shortened V by 1 base and J by 2 bases, and 8 bases separated the two germline ends. The CDR3 sequence is 14 residues long. The CDR3 DNA reads as TGTGCCAGCAGTGAAGAATTTCTCAACACTGAAGCTTTCTTT. Its translation is CASSEEFLNTEAFF.

V usage is TRBV19 and J usage is TRBJ2-3, with TRBD2 identical over 9 bases. This CDR3 region has 15 residues. V dropped 6 bases and J dropped 0; count of bases not matched to a gene: 4. Germline V CDR1 and CDR2: LNHDA, SQIVND (reference sequence). The CDR3 reads CASRPSGASTDTQYF. For the CDR3, the DNA is TGTGCCAGTAGGCCTAGCGGGGCGAGCACAGATACGCAGTATTTT.